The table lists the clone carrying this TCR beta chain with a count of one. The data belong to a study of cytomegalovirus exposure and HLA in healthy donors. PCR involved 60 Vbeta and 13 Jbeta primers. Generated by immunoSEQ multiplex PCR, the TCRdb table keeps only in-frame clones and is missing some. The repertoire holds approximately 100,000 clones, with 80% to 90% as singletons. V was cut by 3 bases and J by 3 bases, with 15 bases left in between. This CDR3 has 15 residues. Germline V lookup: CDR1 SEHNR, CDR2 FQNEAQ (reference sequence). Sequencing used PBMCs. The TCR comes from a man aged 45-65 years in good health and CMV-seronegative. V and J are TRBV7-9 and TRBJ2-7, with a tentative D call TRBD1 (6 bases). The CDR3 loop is CASSFGTGYDYEQYF. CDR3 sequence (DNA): TGTGCCAGCAGCTTCGGTACAGGGTACGACTACGAGCAGTACTTC.